A selection of T cell receptor beta chains follows, all from one sample in a study of breast tumors, draining lymph nodes, adjacent tissues. From the multiplex PCR reads, TCRdb called clonotypes with MiXCR, one entry per CDR3 protein. The table has some 120,000 distinct CDR3 sequences, 20% seen once. Sequenced input: axillary lymph node tissue. These receptors were obtained from a female donor with breast cancer. Some clones in this sample may be carry-over from other donors' samples. Each CDR3 is given with its conserved first and last residue. The D gene is left open where the match is weak. Clone size is given as once, few or many counts, or a class when the clone is expanded.

v_call	j_call	clone_size	d_call	cdr3_nt	cdr3_aa
TRBV19	TRBJ2-5	many	NA	TGTGCCAGTAGTATGCCAGGCAGCCAAGAGACCCAGTACTTC	CASSMPGSQETQYF
TRBV20-1	TRBJ2-1	many	TRBD2	TGCAGTGCTAGAGATTTGAGTAGCGGGGGATGGTCCTACAATGAGCAGTTCTTC	CSARDLSSGGWSYNEQFF
TRBV12-3/TRBV12-4	TRBJ2-1	many	NA	TGTGCCAGCAGTTTAGGGGGCGGTACTGAGCAGTTCTTC	CASSLGGGTEQFF
TRBV6-1	TRBJ1-6	many	NA	TGTGCCAGCTCCGTCGGGACTACTAATTCACCCCTCCACTTT	CASSVGTTNSPLHF
TRBV12-3/TRBV12-4	TRBJ2-2	many	NA	TGTGCCACCCGACCCCCGACAGGCGCTAACACCGGGGAGCTGTTTTTT	CATRPPTGANTGELFF
TRBV18	TRBJ2-2	few	NA	NA	CASSPSVHTGELFF
TRBV5-1	TRBJ2-5	many	NA	TGCGCCAGCAGCTCTTACGGGGAACAAGAGACCCAGTACTTC	CASSSYGEQETQYF
TRBV11-2	TRBJ2-5	few	NA	TGTGCCAGCAGCTTAGGGATACCTCCGGAGACCCAGTACTTC	CASSLGIPPETQYF
TRBV19	TRBJ1-5	many	NA	TGTGCCAGTAGCCTCTCCGGCGGTCAGCCCCAGCATTTT	CASSLSGGQPQHF
TRBV10-3	TRBJ2-1	many	TRBD2	TGTGCCATCACGGGTCTTGGGACTAGCGGGGTCGATGAGCAGTTCTTC	CAITGLGTSGVDEQFF
TRBV12-5	TRBJ2-2	many	TRBD1	TGTGCTAGTGGTTTGGCCCCCTTCGACGCCCGGACAGGGCAGGAGCTGTTTTTT	CASGLAPFDARTGQELFF
TRBV6-6	TRBJ2-1	many	TRBD2	TGTGCCAGCAGTTACGGTGGGACTAGGAACAATGAGCAGTTCTTC	CASSYGGTRNNEQFF
TRBV6-1	TRBJ2-7	many	NA	TGTGCCAGTAGGGTGGGCAGCCGGGAAAGCGAGCAGTACTTC	CASRVGSRESEQYF
TRBV19	TRBJ2-2	few	NA	TGTGCCAGTAACCCTGGGGTGTTTAACACCGGGGAGCTGTTTTTT	CASNPGVFNTGELFF